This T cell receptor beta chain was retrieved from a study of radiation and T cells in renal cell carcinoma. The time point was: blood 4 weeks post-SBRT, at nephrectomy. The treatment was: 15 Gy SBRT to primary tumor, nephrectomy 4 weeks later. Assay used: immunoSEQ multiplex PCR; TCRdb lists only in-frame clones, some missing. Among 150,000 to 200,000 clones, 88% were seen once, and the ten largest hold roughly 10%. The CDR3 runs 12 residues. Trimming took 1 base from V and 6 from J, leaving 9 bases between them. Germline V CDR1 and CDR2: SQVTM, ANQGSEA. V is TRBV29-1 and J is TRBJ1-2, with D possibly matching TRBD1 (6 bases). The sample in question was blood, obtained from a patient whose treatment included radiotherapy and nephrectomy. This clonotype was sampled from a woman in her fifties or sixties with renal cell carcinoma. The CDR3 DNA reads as TGCAGCGTTGAAGTATGGGGGCATGGCTACACCTTC. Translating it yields CSVEVWGHGYTF.